The rows below give T cell receptor beta chains drawn from one sample of a study of control samples from healthy donors and cancer patients. Profiling relied on immunoSEQ multiplex PCR, and the TCRdb table lists in-frame clones only, not all of them. The table has 100,000 to 150,000 clones, 80% to 95% seen once; the top ten hold roughly 8.6%. The sample taken for sequencing was blood. These TCRs come from a man in his late teens or twenties in good health. CDR3s include the opening cysteine and the closing phenylalanine or tryptophan. D genes are given only for firm matches. Some rows have no size entry. The others give once, few or many, or a class for an expanded clone.

d_call: TRBD2; v_call: TRBV19; clone_size: once; j_call: TRBJ2-3; cdr3_aa: CASSPEGVAGADTQYF; cdr3_nt: TGTGCCAGTAGTCCCGAGGGAGTAGCGGGTGCAGATACGCAGTATTTT
d_call: -; v_call: TRBV4-1; clone_size: -; j_call: TRBJ2-3; cdr3_aa: CASSHVGDTQYF; cdr3_nt: TGCGCCAGCAGCCATGTGGGAGATACGCAGTATTTT
d_call: -; v_call: TRBV27; clone_size: -; j_call: TRBJ2-7; cdr3_aa: CASSWQVSYEQYF; cdr3_nt: TGTGCCAGCAGTTGGCAGGTCTCCTACGAGCAGTACTTC
d_call: -; v_call: TRBV5-1; clone_size: -; j_call: TRBJ1-1; cdr3_aa: CASSLRGRSTEAFF; cdr3_nt: TGCGCCAGCAGCTTGCGGGGAAGAAGCACTGAAGCTTTCTTT
d_call: TRBD1; v_call: TRBV7-8; clone_size: -; j_call: TRBJ2-5; cdr3_aa: CASSLDSRGLETQYF; cdr3_nt: TGTGCCAGCAGCTTAGATTCCAGGGGGTTGGAGACCCAGTACTTC
d_call: -; v_call: TRBV19; clone_size: -; j_call: TRBJ1-5; cdr3_aa: CASSMTGPSSQPQHF; cdr3_nt: TGTGCCAGTAGTATGACAGGCCCCTCGAGTCAGCCCCAGCATTTT
d_call: TRBD2; v_call: TRBV3-1/TRBV3-2; clone_size: -; j_call: TRBJ2-5; cdr3_aa: CASSHAGTSGKETQYF; cdr3_nt: TGTGCCAGCAGCCACGCCGGGACTAGCGGGAAAGAGACCCAGTACTTC
d_call: -; v_call: TRBV7-9; clone_size: -; j_call: TRBJ1-6; cdr3_aa: CASSSSLQVNSPLHF; cdr3_nt: TGTGCCAGCAGCTCAAGTTTGCAGGTTAATTCACCCCTCCACTTT
d_call: -; v_call: TRBV29-1; clone_size: -; j_call: TRBJ2-7; cdr3_aa: CSAGKSYEQYF; cdr3_nt: TGCAGCGCTGGCAAATCCTACGAGCAGTACTTC
d_call: -; v_call: TRBV18; clone_size: -; j_call: TRBJ1-2; cdr3_aa: CASSPPSRVDGYTF; cdr3_nt: TGTGCCAGCTCACCACCGAGCAGGGTCGATGGCTACACCTTC
d_call: -; v_call: TRBV6-5; clone_size: once; j_call: TRBJ1-4; cdr3_aa: CASRSGGGDEKLFF; cdr3_nt: TGTGCCAGCAGATCGGGAGGAGGGGATGAAAAACTGTTTTTT
d_call: TRBD1; v_call: TRBV5-5; clone_size: -; j_call: TRBJ1-2; cdr3_aa: CASSTTGGVGGYTF; cdr3_nt: TGTGCCAGCAGCACGACAGGGGGCGTTGGGGGCTACACCTTC
d_call: -; v_call: TRBV7-9; clone_size: -; j_call: TRBJ1-4; cdr3_aa: CASRPVLATNEKLFF; cdr3_nt: TGTGCCAGCAGGCCCGTTCTAGCAACTAATGAAAAACTGTTTTTT
d_call: TRBD1; v_call: TRBV6-6; clone_size: -; j_call: TRBJ1-5; cdr3_aa: CASSPHGDRDRPQHF; cdr3_nt: TGTGCCAGCAGTCCTCACGGGGACAGAGACCGGCCCCAGCATTTT
d_call: -; v_call: TRBV5-1; clone_size: -; j_call: TRBJ1-3; cdr3_aa: CASSLEGREGGNTIYF; cdr3_nt: TGCGCCAGCAGCTTGGAAGGCAGGGAAGGTGGAAACACCATATATTTT
d_call: TRBD1; v_call: TRBV27; clone_size: few; j_call: TRBJ2-7; cdr3_aa: CASRETGTGIYEQYF; cdr3_nt: TGTGCCAGCAGAGAAACCGGGACAGGAATCTACGAGCAGTACTTC
d_call: -; v_call: TRBV10-1; clone_size: few; j_call: TRBJ1-1; cdr3_aa: CASSELGGTEAFF; cdr3_nt: TGCGCCAGCAGTGAGCTTGGGGGCACTGAAGCTTTCTTT
d_call: -; v_call: TRBV4-2; clone_size: -; j_call: TRBJ2-5; cdr3_aa: CASSQEYSQETQYF; cdr3_nt: TGTGCCAGCAGCCAAGAGTATTCCCAAGAGACCCAGTACTTC
d_call: -; v_call: TRBV11-2; clone_size: -; j_call: TRBJ2-3; cdr3_aa: CASSLTGFITDTQYF; cdr3_nt: TGTGCCAGCAGCTTGACAGGATTTATTACAGATACGCAGTATTTT
d_call: -; v_call: TRBV30; clone_size: -; j_call: TRBJ1-1; cdr3_aa: CAWTPPVDTEAFF; cdr3_nt: TGTGCCTGGACCCCCCCAGTGGACACTGAAGCTTTCTTT
d_call: -; v_call: TRBV10-1; clone_size: -; j_call: TRBJ2-4; cdr3_aa: CASSDPGRGHIQYF; cdr3_nt: TGCGCCAGCAGTGACCCTGGCAGGGGACACATTCAGTACTTC
d_call: -; v_call: TRBV6-4; clone_size: -; j_call: TRBJ2-2; cdr3_aa: CASSDEWLTGELFF; cdr3_nt: TGTGCCAGCAGTGACGAGTGGCTCACCGGGGAGCTGTTTTTT
d_call: -; v_call: TRBV30; clone_size: -; j_call: TRBJ1-3; cdr3_aa: CAWSVLGAGGNTIYF; cdr3_nt: TGTGCCTGGAGTGTACTGGGGGCAGGTGGAAACACCATATATTTT
d_call: TRBD1; v_call: TRBV27; clone_size: few; j_call: TRBJ1-5; cdr3_aa: CASSFSSAGGVDQPQHF; cdr3_nt: TGTGCCAGCAGTTTCTCCTCGGCAGGGGGCGTAGATCAGCCCCAGCATTTT
d_call: -; v_call: TRBV10-1; clone_size: -; j_call: TRBJ2-7; cdr3_aa: CASSPGLVYEQYF; cdr3_nt: TGCGCCAGCAGTCCCGGACTCGTTTACGAGCAGTACTTC
d_call: TRBD1; v_call: TRBV6-5; clone_size: -; j_call: TRBJ1-4; cdr3_aa: CASSYSAGQGDEKLFF; cdr3_nt: TGTGCCAGCAGTTACTCAGCGGGACAGGGTGATGAAAAACTGTTTTTT
d_call: -; v_call: TRBV6-5; clone_size: once; j_call: TRBJ2-1; cdr3_aa: CASSYNEQFF; cdr3_nt: TGTGCCAGCTCCTACAATGAGCAGTTCTTC
d_call: -; v_call: TRBV27; clone_size: -; j_call: TRBJ1-1; cdr3_aa: CASSLIRQGKAFF; cdr3_nt: TGTGCCAGCAGTTTAATTCGGCAGGGGAAAGCTTTCTTT
d_call: TRBD1; v_call: TRBV2; clone_size: few; j_call: TRBJ1-3; cdr3_aa: CASSDRVPGNTIYF; cdr3_nt: TGTGCCAGCAGCGACAGGGTACCTGGAAACACCATATATTTT
d_call: TRBD1; v_call: TRBV9; clone_size: -; j_call: TRBJ1-6; cdr3_aa: CASSVEGQGNSPLHF; cdr3_nt: TGTGCCAGCAGCGTAGAGGGACAGGGGAATTCACCCCTCCACTTT
d_call: -; v_call: TRBV24-1; clone_size: -; j_call: TRBJ1-1; cdr3_aa: CATSDQGPGNTEAFF; cdr3_nt: TGTGCCACCAGTGATCAGGGACCTGGGAACACTGAAGCTTTCTTT
d_call: TRBD1; v_call: TRBV29-1; clone_size: -; j_call: TRBJ1-2; cdr3_aa: CSVPYQGGYGYTF; cdr3_nt: TGCAGCGTTCCCTACCAGGGGGGCTATGGCTACACCTTC
d_call: TRBD1; v_call: TRBV3-1/TRBV3-2; clone_size: -; j_call: TRBJ2-4; cdr3_aa: CASSHQQGAVNIQYF; cdr3_nt: TGTGCCAGCAGCCACCAACAGGGGGCTGTAAACATTCAGTACTTC
d_call: -; v_call: TRBV6-1; clone_size: -; j_call: TRBJ1-1; cdr3_aa: CASSETGGSNTEAFF; cdr3_nt: TGTGCCAGCAGTGAAACGGGGGGTTCTAACACTGAAGCTTTCTTT
d_call: -; v_call: TRBV11-2; clone_size: -; j_call: TRBJ2-7; cdr3_aa: CASSLDIATYEQYF; cdr3_nt: TGCGCCAGCAGCTTAGATATTGCAACCTACGAGCAGTACTTC
d_call: -; v_call: TRBV19; clone_size: -; j_call: TRBJ2-1; cdr3_aa: CASKGGDSSSYNEQFF; cdr3_nt: TGTGCCAGTAAGGGGGGGGACTCGAGCTCCTACAATGAGCAGTTCTTC
d_call: TRBD1; v_call: TRBV29-1; clone_size: -; j_call: TRBJ1-3; cdr3_aa: CSARDSFSGNTIYF; cdr3_nt: TGCAGCGCTCGGGACAGCTTCTCTGGAAACACCATATATTTT
d_call: TRBD1; v_call: TRBV4-1; clone_size: -; j_call: TRBJ1-2; cdr3_aa: CASSQVPGTGGNYGYTF; cdr3_nt: TGCGCCAGCAGCCAAGTCCCTGGGACAGGGGGGAACTATGGCTACACCTTC
d_call: -; v_call: TRBV11-2; clone_size: -; j_call: TRBJ2-3; cdr3_aa: CASSFSGGWADTQYF; cdr3_nt: TGTGCCAGCAGCTTTTCAGGGGGGTGGGCAGATACGCAGTATTTT
d_call: -; v_call: TRBV18; clone_size: -; j_call: TRBJ1-1; cdr3_aa: CASSPTIKGANTEAFF; cdr3_nt: TGTGCCAGCTCACCCACAATAAAAGGGGCAAACACTGAAGCTTTCTTT
d_call: -; v_call: TRBV6-1; clone_size: -; j_call: TRBJ2-4; cdr3_aa: CASREALRPIPKNIQYF; cdr3_nt: TGTGCCAGCAGGGAAGCACTCCGGCCTATTCCCAAAAACATTCAGTACTTC
d_call: -; v_call: TRBV11-2; clone_size: -; j_call: TRBJ1-1; cdr3_aa: CASSLQGSATEAFF; cdr3_nt: TGTGCCAGCAGCCTACAGGGTTCTGCCACTGAAGCTTTCTTT
d_call: -; v_call: TRBV27; clone_size: -; j_call: TRBJ2-7; cdr3_aa: CASSTEPLAYEQYF; cdr3_nt: TGTGCCAGCAGTACAGAGCCGTTGGCCTACGAGCAGTACTTC
d_call: -; v_call: TRBV24-1; clone_size: -; j_call: TRBJ2-1; cdr3_aa: CATSALGGGNEQFF; cdr3_nt: TGTGCCACCAGTGCCCTTGGAGGGGGCAATGAGCAGTTCTTC
d_call: -; v_call: TRBV6-5; clone_size: -; j_call: TRBJ1-5; cdr3_aa: CASRAQGSSNQPQHF; cdr3_nt: TGTGCCAGCAGGGCCCAGGGGAGTAGCAATCAGCCCCAGCATTTT
d_call: -; v_call: TRBV9; clone_size: -; j_call: TRBJ1-2; cdr3_aa: CASSVVVNYGYTF; cdr3_nt: TGTGCCAGCAGCGTAGTGGTCAACTATGGCTACACCTTC
d_call: TRBD1; v_call: TRBV7-9; clone_size: -; j_call: TRBJ1-1; cdr3_aa: CASSLGTGGDEAFF; cdr3_nt: TGTGCCAGCAGCTTAGGGACAGGGGGGGATGAAGCTTTCTTT
d_call: TRBD2; v_call: TRBV6-1; clone_size: -; j_call: TRBJ2-5; cdr3_aa: CASSEGGGGQETQYF; cdr3_nt: TGTGCCAGCAGTGAGGGGGGGGGAGGCCAAGAGACCCAGTACTTC
d_call: -; v_call: TRBV4-1; clone_size: -; j_call: TRBJ1-5; cdr3_aa: CASSQAAGNNQPQHF; cdr3_nt: TGCGCCAGCAGCCAAGCGGCCGGGAACAATCAGCCCCAGCATTTT
d_call: TRBD2; v_call: TRBV5-4; clone_size: -; j_call: TRBJ2-1; cdr3_aa: CASSLGQRGDEQFF; cdr3_nt: TGTGCCAGCAGCTTGGGTCAGCGGGGGGACGAGCAGTTCTTC
d_call: -; v_call: TRBV28; clone_size: -; j_call: TRBJ1-1; cdr3_aa: CASSLGSGPRWDTEAFF; cdr3_nt: TGTGCCAGCAGTTTAGGATCAGGCCCAAGGTGGGACACTGAAGCTTTCTTT
d_call: -; v_call: TRBV4-1; clone_size: -; j_call: TRBJ1-3; cdr3_aa: CASSQPHLGVSTLGSGNTIYF; cdr3_nt: TGCGCCAGCAGCCAACCACACCTCGGGGTCTCCACCCTGGGATCCGGAAACACCATATATTTT
d_call: -; v_call: TRBV10-3; clone_size: -; j_call: TRBJ2-3; cdr3_aa: CAIRDTDTQYF; cdr3_nt: TGTGCCATCAGGGACACAGATACGCAGTATTTT
d_call: -; v_call: TRBV18; clone_size: -; j_call: TRBJ1-2; cdr3_aa: CASSPPIANYGYTF; cdr3_nt: TGTGCCAGCTCACCACCAATAGCTAACTATGGCTACACCTTC